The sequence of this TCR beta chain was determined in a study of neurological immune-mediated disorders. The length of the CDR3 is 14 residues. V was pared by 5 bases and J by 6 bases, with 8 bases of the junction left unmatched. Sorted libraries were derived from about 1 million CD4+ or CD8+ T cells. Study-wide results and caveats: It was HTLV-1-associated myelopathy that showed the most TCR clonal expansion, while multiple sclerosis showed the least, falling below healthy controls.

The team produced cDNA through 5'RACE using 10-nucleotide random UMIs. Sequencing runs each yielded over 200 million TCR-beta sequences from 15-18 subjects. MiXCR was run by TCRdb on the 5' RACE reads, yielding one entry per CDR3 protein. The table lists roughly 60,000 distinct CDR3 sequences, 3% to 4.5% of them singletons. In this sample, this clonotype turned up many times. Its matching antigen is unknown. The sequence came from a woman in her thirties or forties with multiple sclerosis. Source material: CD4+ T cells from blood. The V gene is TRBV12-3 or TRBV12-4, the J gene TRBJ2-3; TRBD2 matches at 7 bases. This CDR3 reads CASSHSGWGDTQYF. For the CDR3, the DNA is TGTGCCAGCAGTCATAGCGGGTGGGGTGATACGCAGTATTTT.